This T cell receptor (beta chain) was observed in a study of T cells after yellow fever vaccination. Regarding the study as a whole: After the booster, about 95% of CD4 and more than 75% of CD8 primary-response clones were re-detected. Contaminating bulk clonotypes could be abundant in FACS-sorted repertoires. Although the secondary response was weaker, it peaked faster, at day 5 versus 15.

This clonotype was counted a few times. Its antigen is not identified. UMIs and a universal primer site were added when TCR cDNA was made by 5'RACE template switching. TCRdb reprocessed the 5' RACE reads with MiXCR, giving one entry per CDR3 protein. Altogether a few hundred thousand distinct CDR3 sequences are present, around 6.7% being singletons, with the ten largest covering roughly 1%. This TCR derives from a young man who received the YFV17D yellow fever vaccine. This specimen consisted of CD4+ T cells sorted from PBMCs, obtained on the day of the yellow fever booster vaccination.

As DNA, the CDR3 is TGTGCCAGCGGCTCCGGGACAGGGAATTCTCATGGCTACACCTTC. Its translation: CASGSGTGNSHGYTF. The chain recombines TRBV12-3 or TRBV12-4 with TRBJ1-2; TRBD1 matches 9 bases. CDR3 length equals 15 residues. Trimming took 8 bases from V and 6 from J; bases not matched to a gene: 13.